A single sample is the source of the 12 T cell receptor beta chains below, sequenced in a study of neurological immune-mediated disorders. TCRdb analysed the 5' RACE reads with MiXCR anew, one entry per CDR3 protein. In the table there are just under 60,000 distinct CDR3 sequences, roughly 3.2% of which are singletons. Sequencing input: PBMCs. Receptors were obtained from a woman aged 25-40 years with multiple sclerosis.

This clonotype was counted ten times or more. This CDR3 is CASSLGGVGIDTQYF. In nucleotides, the CDR3 is TGTGCCAGCAGTTTGGGTGGTGTGGGTATTGATACGCAGTATTTT. This chain connects TRBV11-2 to TRBJ2-3; D is undetermined. The CDR3 is 15 residues long. Germline V gene sequence: CDR1 SGHAT, CDR2 FQNNGV. V was clipped by 6 bases and J by 6 bases, with 19 bases between them.

This clonotype was seen at least ten times. The gene calls are TRBV5-1 and TRBJ1-1; tentatively, D is TRBD1 (5 bases). V was shortened by 1 base and J by 4 bases, with 8 bases between the two germline ends. This CDR3 region has 13 residues. Germline CDR1 and CDR2: SGHRS and YFSETQ. CDR3 nucleotide sequence: TGCGCCAGCAGCTTGCAGGGTGGCACTGAAGCTTTCTTT. It translates to CASSLQGGTEAFF.

This clonotype was recorded many times. The CDR3 here is CASSYSTATEAFF. As DNA, the CDR3 is TGTGCCAGCAGCTACAGTACGGCCACTGAAGCTTTCTTT. The rearrangement links TRBV12-3 or TRBV12-4 to TRBJ1-1; D ambiguous. The CDR3 runs to 13 residues. V lost 6 bases and J lost 4, with 12 bases in between.

Ten or more counts support this clonotype. V usage is TRBV27 and J usage is TRBJ2-2; TRBD2 agrees at 16 bases. This CDR3 is 16 amino acids long. V lost 7 bases to trimming and J lost 6 bases; unmatched junction nucleotides: 5. Germline CDR1 reads MNHEY; CDR2 reads SMNVEV (reference sequence). The CDR3 spells CASTSGLAGGPGELFF. CDR3 bases: TGTGCCAGCACCTCGGGACTAGCGGGGGGGCCCGGGGAGCTGTTTTTT.

At least ten counts were recorded for this clonotype. The rearrangement uses TRBV29-1 and TRBJ2-3; D is unclear. CDR3 size: 13 residues. V was clipped by 7 bases and J by 3 bases, with 14 bases between them. In germline, CDR1 is SQVTM, CDR2 ANQGSEA. CDR3 sequence reads: CSAWLLGTDTQYF. CDR3 nucleotide sequence: TGCAGCGCTTGGCTCCTGGGGACAGATACGCAGTATTTT.

V and J are TRBV7-6 and TRBJ2-1; the match to TRBD2 covers 8 bases. Per germline, CDR1 SGHVS and CDR2 FNYEAQ. Trimming removed 1 base from V and 9 bases from J; junction bases left unmatched: 14. CDR3 length: 17 amino acids. The CDR3 bases are TGTGCCAGCAGCTTAGGGGAGATGGGGAGCGGGAGCACTGAGCAGTTCTTC. It yields the protein CASSLGEMGSGSTEQFF.

The chain employs TRBV6-6 and TRBJ1-2, with unresolved D. The CDR3 loop spans 12 amino acids. In germline, CDR1 is MNHNY, CDR2 SVGAGI (reference sequence). Trimming removed 7 bases at V and 8 bases at J, with 14 bases between. The CDR3: CASMYIVGGYTF. The DNA for the CDR3 is TGTGCCAGCATGTATATTGTAGGGGGCTACACCTTC.

This clonotype was counted ten times or more. This sequence joins TRBV7-9 and TRBJ1-2, with TRBD1 matching 7 bases. From germline, CDR1 is SEHNR and CDR2 FQNEAQ (reference sequence). With V trimmed by 5 bases and J by 3 bases, 9 bases remained unmatched. The CDR3 length is 15 residues. This CDR3 is CASSTRQGNDYGYTF. The DNA of the CDR3 is TGTGCCAGCAGCACCCGACAGGGTAACGACTATGGCTACACCTTC.

This clonotype was counted ten times or more. This chain uses TRBV7-9 with TRBJ2-2; tentative D call: TRBD2 (6 bases). Trimming pared 7 bases from V and 1 base from J, leaving 10 bases between. This CDR3 has 14 residues. Per the germline V gene, CDR1 is SEHNR and CDR2 is FQNEAQ (reference sequence). The CDR3 loop is CASTDGGNTGELFF. In nucleotides, the CDR3 is TGTGCCAGCACCGACGGGGGGAACACCGGGGAGCTGTTTTTT.

In its sample, this clonotype was seen many times. The rearrangement joins TRBV20-1 to TRBJ2-7, with 8 bases lining up with TRBD2. CDR1 and CDR2 from the germline V gene are DFQATT and SNEGSKA (reference sequence). The CDR3 totals 14 residues. Trimming cost V 3 bases and J 5 bases; bases outside gene matches: 9. The CDR3 DNA reads as TGCAGTGCTAGTGGGGGCGGGACTAGAGACGAGCAGTACTTC. Encoded protein: CSASGGGTRDEQYF.

This clonotype was observed at least ten times. The rearrangement joins TRBV5-1 to TRBJ2-1; 8 nucleotides match TRBD1. The V segment lost 6 bases and the J segment 0 bases; nucleotides outside the gene matches: 11. The germline CDR1 and CDR2 sequences are SGHRS and YFSETQ. The CDR3 consists of 17 residues. DNA for the CDR3: TGCGCCAGCAAGACAGGGGACCCTACTGGCTCCTACAATGAGCAGTTCTTC. Translating it yields CASKTGDPTGSYNEQFF.

V gene TRBV28 combines with J gene TRBJ1-2, with D maybe TRBD1 (5 bases). The length of the CDR3 is 12 residues. Germline CDR1 and CDR2: MDHEN and SYDVKM. V dropped 8 bases and J dropped 5 bases, with 12 bases sitting between them. DNA of the CDR3: TGTGCCAGCCTAAGAGAGGGGTATGGCTACACCTTC. Its protein is CASLREGYGYTF.